Listed below are T cell receptor beta chains from one sample, sequenced in a study of blood T cell repertoires in COVID-19. Data came from immunoSEQ multiplex PCR; TCRdb stores just in-frame clones and leaves some out. The table has 40,000 or so clones, around nine tenths seen once. Sequenced input: peripheral blood. Receptor source: a human donor in a cohort sampled during active COVID-19. Both conserved end residues are part of each CDR3. Each record gives: clone size, J gene, D gene, V gene, CDR3 protein, CDR3 DNA. A D gene is named only where the DNA matches it firmly. Clone size, where shown, is once, few, many, or a class for clones that have expanded.

>few|TRBJ2-4|.|TRBV5-4
CASSRGENIQYF
TGTGCCAGCAGTCGCGGGGAAAACATTCAGTACTTC
>.|TRBJ2-3|TRBD1|TRBV3-1/TRBV3-2
CASSTRQGAADTQYF
TGTGCCAGCAGCACCCGACAGGGGGCCGCAGATACGCAGTATTTT
>.|TRBJ1-4|TRBD1|TRBV6-1
CASSEARGRVYEKLFF
TGTGCCAGCAGTGAAGCGAGGGGGCGGGTTTACGAAAAACTGTTTTTT
>.|TRBJ2-1|.|TRBV2
CASTEGNEQFF
TGTGCCAGCACGGAGGGCAATGAGCAGTTCTTC
>.|TRBJ1-2|.|TRBV5-4
CASSSRFNYGYTF
TGTGCCAGCAGCAGCAGGTTCAACTATGGCTACACCTTC
>.|TRBJ1-3|TRBD1|TRBV2
CASSTQGNSGNTIYF
TGTGCCAGCAGCACACAGGGGAACTCTGGAAACACCATATATTTT
>.|TRBJ2-1|TRBD2|TRBV2
CASSGASGGPSSYNEQFF
TGTGCCAGCAGTGGTGCTAGCGGGGGCCCAAGCTCCTACAATGAGCAGTTCTTC
>.|TRBJ2-1|.|TRBV7-2
CASSSGSYNEQFF
TGTGCCAGCAGCTCGGGATCTTACAATGAGCAGTTCTTC
>.|TRBJ2-7|TRBD1|TRBV6-5
CASRGTGANPYEQYF
TGTGCCAGCAGAGGAACAGGGGCAAATCCCTACGAGCAGTACTTC
>.|TRBJ2-7|.|TRBV7-2
CASSRFKGSYEQYF
TGTGCCAGCAGCCGCTTTAAGGGGTCCTACGAGCAGTACTTC